What follows are 13 T cell receptor beta chains derived from one specimen sequenced in a study of T cell responses to AZD1222 COVID-19 vaccine. Assay: immunoSEQ multiplex PCR; the TCRdb copy retains only in-frame clones and omits some. This sample has roughly 260,000 clones, with approximately 95% found just once. The material was peripheral blood, obtained on day 0 of AZD1222 vaccination. These receptors all stem from an adult in good health.

This chain connects TRBV11-2 to TRBJ1-2; D is unclear. Per germline, CDR1 SGHAT and CDR2 FQNNGV. The CDR3 has 13 amino acids. Trimming took 2 bases from V and 0 from J, leaving 4 bases between them. The CDR3 DNA is TGTGCCAGCAGCTTAACAGCTAACTATGGCTACACCTTC. It is translated as CASSLTANYGYTF.

The chain links TRBV5-5 to TRBJ1-1; D is possibly TRBD1 (5 bases). Trimming removed 2 bases from V and 3 bases from J, with 11 bases in between. The CDR3 has 14 residues. CDR1 is SGHKS and CDR2 is YYEKEE in the germline V gene (reference sequence). The DNA for the CDR3 is TGTGCCAGCAGCTTCGGGGCTGAGGACACTGAAGCTTTCTTT. Protein sequence: CASSFGAEDTEAFF.

The chain uses TRBV6-2 or TRBV6-3 and TRBJ2-7; TRBD2 matches at 11 bases. This CDR3 has 18 amino acids. With V trimmed by 6 bases and J by 0 bases, 13 bases remained unmatched. CDR1 and CDR2 from the germline V gene are MNHEY and SVGEGT. The CDR3 loop reads CASSQSRRLAGLSYEQYF. The CDR3 DNA reads as TGTGCCAGCAGCCAAAGCCGGAGACTAGCGGGACTCTCCTACGAGCAGTACTTC.

V is TRBV4-2 and J is TRBJ1-2; D unclear. The CDR3 loop spans 16 amino acids. Germline assignment: CDR1 LGHNA and CDR2 YNFKEQ. Trimming took 0 bases from V and 3 from J, leaving 14 bases between them. CDR3 sequence (DNA): TGTGCCAGCAGCCAAGATAGGGCCGAAGTTGACTATGGCTACACCTTC. It specifies CASSQDRAEVDYGYTF.

This chain joins TRBV5-1 and TRBJ1-5; no clear D gene. CDR1 is SGHRS, CDR2 YFSETQ, per germline. CDR3 size: 13 residues. V dropped 2 bases and J dropped 4 bases, with 7 bases sitting between them. The CDR3 is CASSLSGNQPQHF. The CDR3 DNA follows: TGCGCCAGCAGCTTAAGTGGTAATCAGCCCCAGCATTTT.

This rearrangement joins TRBV25-1 to TRBJ2-7; D remains unclear. The germline CDR1 and CDR2 sequences are MGHDK and SYGVNS. The CDR3 sequence is 14 residues long. V shed 1 base and J shed 2 bases, with 9 bases lying between them. The chain's CDR3 is CASSEFGDAYEQYF. The CDR3 nucleotides are TGTGCCAGCAGTGAATTTGGGGATGCCTACGAGCAGTACTTC.

In its sample, this clone was seen a few times. The V call is TRBV11-2, the J call TRBJ1-1; perhaps TRBD1 as D (5 bases). CDR1 and CDR2 (germline): SGHAT, FQNNGV. The CDR3 runs 15 residues. The V end was cut by 5 bases, the J end by 5 bases, with 18 bases between. CDR3 DNA: TGTGCCAGCAGCCCCTCCTCCCCAGGGAGAACTGAAGCTTTCTTT. This translates into CASSPSSPGRTEAFF.

This clone was seen a single time. The V and J genes are TRBV5-1 and TRBJ2-3; maybe TRBD1 (5 bases). The germline V gene encodes CDR1 SGHRS and CDR2 YFSETQ. This CDR3 comprises 13 residues. V was shortened by 7 bases and J by 3 bases, with 12 bases between the two germline ends. The CDR3 reads CASQNGATDTQYF. In DNA form, the CDR3 reads TGCGCCAGCCAGAATGGGGCGACAGATACGCAGTATTTT.

V gene TRBV2 combines with J gene TRBJ2-1; D might be TRBD2 (6 bases). This CDR3 is built from 15 residues. V was pared by 8 bases and J by 2 bases, with 16 bases between. CDR1 and CDR2 from the germline V gene are SNHLY and FYNNEI. CDR3 loop: CASRDFSGTYNEQFF. The CDR3 bases are TGTGCCAGCCGGGACTTCTCCGGAACCTACAATGAGCAGTTCTTC.

The rearrangement joins TRBV18 to TRBJ1-4; D not resolved. Germline V gene data show CDR1 as KGHSH and CDR2 as LQKENI. The CDR3 extends over 13 amino acids. The germline V and J ends were trimmed by 4 bases and 6 bases, with 9 bases remaining between them. The CDR3, as DNA: TGTGCCAGCTCACGGTCCGGGGATGAAAAACTGTTTTTT. Its translation is CASSRSGDEKLFF.

This chain connects TRBV15 to TRBJ2-3; D gene ambiguous. The CDR3 is made up of 15 amino acids. Germline CDR1 LNHNV, CDR2 YYDKDF (reference sequence). Trimming took 0 bases from V and 9 from J, leaving 16 bases between them. CDR3 sequence reads: CATSRDPDGSLTQYF. CDR3 sequence (DNA): TGTGCCACCAGCAGAGATCCGGACGGTTCCCTCACGCAGTATTTT.

This clone showed up just once. The V call is TRBV27, the J call TRBJ1-4; D remains ambiguous. Germline CDR1 is MNHEY and CDR2 is SMNVEV (reference sequence). The CDR3 totals 16 residues. Trimming shortened V by 6 bases and J by 5 bases, and 19 bases separated the two germline ends. CDR3 DNA: TGTGCCAGCAGCCCAGTGAGCGTAGTAGGGAATGAAAAACTGTTTTTT. Translation: CASSPVSVVGNEKLFF.

This clone was seen only a few times. The chain joins TRBV18 to TRBJ2-1; the D gene is possibly TRBD1 (6 bases). The V gene lost 1 base and the J gene lost 16 bases, with 14 bases spanning the gap. The CDR3 sequence is 12 residues long. The germline V gene has CDR1 KGHSH and CDR2 LQKENI. CDR3: CASSPRGGQTFF. CDR3 coding DNA: TGTGCCAGCTCACCACGGGGCGGACAGACCTTCTTC.